Below, 12 T cell receptor beta chains from the same sample are listed, as sequenced in a study of T cells in tuberculosis. Clones were read by immunoSEQ multiplex PCR, and TCRdb kept only the in-frame ones, dropping some. Among 30,000 to 35,000 clones listed, 95% to 96% were seen once. The sequenced sample was PBMCs. Source of these receptors: a donor between 5 and 29 years old with latent tuberculosis or without tuberculosis infection.

V is TRBV18 and J is TRBJ2-7; a possible D gene is TRBD1 (6 bases). Germline CDR1 is KGHSH and CDR2 is LQKENI. Trimming left V 3 bases short and J 5 bases short, with 20 bases between. This CDR3 is built from 16 residues. The CDR3 spells CASSPKNSRAGDEQYF. The DNA of the CDR3 is TGTGCCAGCTCACCGAAGAATTCCAGGGCAGGGGACGAGCAGTACTTC.

The CDR3 spells CASRPDRGPYNEQFF. The CDR3 DNA sequence: TGTGCCAGCAGGCCCGACAGGGGGCCCTACAATGAGCAGTTCTTC. V gene TRBV6-5 combines with J gene TRBJ2-1; 10 bases agree with TRBD1. The CDR3 is 15 amino acids. Unmatched junction bases numbered 4, after V lost 6 bases and J lost 2 bases. CDR1 is MNHEY and CDR2 is SVGAGI in the germline V gene.

The chain is built from TRBV15 and TRBJ1-1; D call uncertain. Trimming stripped 0 bases from V and 4 bases from J, with 9 bases between. Germline CDR1 LNHNV, CDR2 YYDKDF (reference sequence). The CDR3 is 14 residues long. The chain's CDR3 is CATSRDLGSTEAFF. The CDR3 DNA reads TGTGCCACCAGCAGAGATCTAGGTTCCACTGAAGCTTTCTTT.

V and J are TRBV5-6 and TRBJ2-7; 9 positions agree with TRBD1. The CDR3 has 15 residues. Germline V gene lookup returns CDR1 SGHDT and CDR2 YYEEEE. The V and J ends lost 4 bases and 2 bases, in that order; junction bases with no gene match: 7. The CDR3 region is CASSRYRGPPYEQYF. In nucleotides, the CDR3 is TGTGCCAGCAGCCGCTACAGGGGGCCACCCTACGAGCAGTACTTC.

This clone was counted once. The genes are TRBV11-2 and TRBJ2-1; 8 bases line up with TRBD2. J lost 5 bases, V lost 4 bases, and 10 bases had no gene match. The germline V gene has CDR1 SGHAT and CDR2 FQNNGV. The CDR3 is 16 amino acids. The CDR3 DNA sequence: TGTGCCAGCAGCTCTATAGCGGGGCCTAGGGACAATGAGCAGTTCTTC. This encodes CASSSIAGPRDNEQFF.

Only one count was recorded for this clone. This chain uses TRBV5-1 with TRBJ2-7, with TRBD2 as a possible D gene (6 bases). The CDR3 sequence is 16 residues long. Trimming removed 0 bases from V and 3 bases from J, with 16 bases in between. Germline V gives CDR1 SGHRS, CDR2 YFSETQ. The CDR3 DNA is TGCGCCAGCAGCTTGGCCGGGCGAGCGGGTATCTACGAGCAGTACTTC. This encodes CASSLAGRAGIYEQYF.

The rearrangement uses TRBV5-1 and TRBJ1-2; D gene uncertain. CDR1 and CDR2 from the germline V gene are SGHRS and YFSETQ. The V end was cut by 4 bases, the J end by 4 bases, with 14 bases between. CDR3 length: 14 residues. CDR3 sequence reads: CASSPSPQFYGYTF. CDR3 coding DNA: TGCGCCAGCAGCCCGTCCCCACAGTTCTATGGCTACACCTTC.

The chain combines TRBV9 with TRBJ2-7, with 10 bases matching TRBD1. Unmatched junction bases numbered 4, after V lost 4 bases and J lost 6 bases. Germline CDR1 SGDLS, CDR2 YYNGEE. The CDR3 totals 13 residues. CDR3 sequence reads: CASSYRTGGEQYF. DNA for the CDR3: TGTGCCAGCAGCTACCGGACAGGGGGCGAGCAGTACTTC. Drawing the rest from reference TRBV9 and TRBJ2-7, the complete variable domain is DSGVTQTPKHLITATGQRVTLRCSPRSGDLSVYWYQQSLDQGLQFLIQYYNGEERAKGNILERFSAQQFPDLHSELNLSSLELGDSALYFCASSYRTGGEQYFGPGTRLTVT.

This clone was detected once. V and J are TRBV10-3 and TRBJ1-1; 11 bases line up with TRBD1. From germline, CDR1 is ENHRY and CDR2 SYGVKD. The V gene end was trimmed by 2 bases and the J gene end by 11 bases; junction bases not matched to a gene: 7. This CDR3 has 14 amino acids. The CDR3 region has the DNA TGTGCCATCAGTGAGCCGGACAGGGGGCAGCGGGCTTTCTTT. Translation: CAISEPDRGQRAFF.

The chain uses TRBV7-9 and TRBJ2-3; 8 bases fit TRBD2. Unmatched junction bases numbered 3, after V lost 1 base and J lost 0 bases. Germline loops: CDR1 SEHNR, CDR2 FQNEAQ (reference sequence). This CDR3 spans 16 amino acids. The CDR3 coding sequence is TGTGCCAGCAGCTTAGACGGGGGGGCGAGCACAGATACGCAGTATTTT. Amino acid sequence: CASSLDGGASTDTQYF.

In DNA form, the CDR3 reads TGTGCCAGCTCACCACGGGAGGGCCCCAATGAAAAACTGTTTTTT. Translation: CASSPREGPNEKLFF. The chain is built from TRBV18 and TRBJ1-4, with D unresolved. The germline CDR1 and CDR2 sequences are KGHSH and LQKENI. The length of the CDR3 is 15 residues. V was clipped by 1 base and J by 5 bases, with 11 bases between them. The full variable domain, completed using reference TRBV18 and TRBJ1-4, is NAGVMQNPRHLVRRRGQEARLRCSPMKGHSHVYWYRQLPEEGLKFMVYLQKENIIDESGMPKERFSAEFPKEGPSILRIQQVVRGDSAAYFCASSPREGPNEKLFFGSGTQLSVL.

CDR3 protein: CASTGEMNTEAFF. As DNA, the CDR3 is TGTGCCAGCACCGGGGAGATGAACACTGAAGCTTTCTTT. V gene TRBV2 combines with J gene TRBJ1-1; no clear D. Deletions cut 7 bases from V and 0 bases from J, with 9 bases between. This CDR3 has 13 residues. Germline-derived CDR1 and CDR2 are SNHLY and FYNNEI.